This TCR beta chain was recorded in a study of lymphopenia after photon versus proton radiotherapy. In germline, CDR1 is MNHNY, CDR2 SVGAGI (reference sequence). The CDR3 sequence is 13 residues long. The V end was cut by 2 bases, the J end by 7 bases, with 8 bases between. Profiling relied on immunoSEQ multiplex PCR, and the TCRdb table lists in-frame clones only, not all of them. The sample lists about 83,000 clones, about 83% occurring once. This clonotype was sampled from a man between 60 and 70 years old with pancreatic cancer. This material consisted of peripheral blood, taken from a patient treated with proton-based radiotherapy. The chain has TRBV6-6 and TRBJ2-2; perhaps TRBD2 as D (5 bases). In nucleotides, the CDR3 is TGTGCCAGCAGTTACCGAGGGAACGGGGAGCTGTTTTTT. Translating gives CASSYRGNGELFF.